The 32 T cell receptor beta chains presented below share a single source sample, sequenced in a study of OX40 agonist ivuxolimab in advanced cancers. The protocol was immunoSEQ multiplex PCR, while the TCRdb copy is restricted to in-frame clones and leaves out a portion. The table shows roughly 48,000 clones, with roughly 79% occurring only once. Sequenced here: CD4+ or CD8+ T cells sorted from blood, sampled in a trial of the OX40 agonist ivuxolimab. All receptors derive from an adult with an advanced solid tumor such as melanoma, head and neck, liver or kidney cancer.

The chain joins TRBV28 to TRBJ1-5, with TRBD1 matching over 9 bases. Trimming took 4 bases from V and 4 from J; bases not matched to a gene: 2. The CDR3 runs to 14 residues. Germline CDR1 is MDHEN and CDR2 is SYDVKM. This CDR3 reads CASSSGQGNQPQHF. The CDR3 DNA reads TGTGCCAGCAGTTCGGGACAGGGTAATCAGCCCCAGCATTTT. The variable domain in full, with the rest retrieved from reference TRBV28 and TRBJ1-5, is DVKVTQSSRYLVKRTGEKVFLECVQDMDHENMFWYRQDPGLGLRLIYFSYDVKMKEKGDIPEGYSVSREKKERFSLILESASTNQTSMYLCASSSGQGNQPQHFGDGTRLSIL.

The V call is TRBV11-2, the J call TRBJ2-7; the D gene is possibly TRBD1 (5 bases). From germline, CDR1 is SGHAT and CDR2 FQNNGV. CDR3 length: 15 amino acids. The V gene lost 4 bases and the J gene lost 4 bases, with 17 bases spanning the gap. Here the CDR3 reads CASSSLQAGRYEQYF. DNA for the CDR3: TGTGCCAGCAGCTCCTTACAGGCCGGGCGGTACGAGCAGTACTTC. The complete variable domain, with remaining parts taken from reference TRBV11-2 and TRBJ2-7, reads EAGVAQSPRYKIIEKRQSVAFWCNPISGHATLYWYQQILGQGPKLLIQFQNNGVVDDSQLPKDRFSAERLKGVDSTLKIQPAKLEDSAVYLCASSSLQAGRYEQYFGPGTRLTVT.

J is TRBJ2-1 and V is TRBV6-1; tentatively, D is TRBD1 or TRBD2 (5 bases each). Germline V gene data show CDR1 as MNHNS and CDR2 as SASEGT. V lost 7 bases and J 0 bases, leaving 13 bases between the germline ends. The CDR3 is 15 amino acids. The CDR3 DNA reads TGTGCCAGCATAGGGTGGGGGAGCTCCTACAATGAGCAGTTCTTC. It is translated as CASIGWGSSYNEQFF.

A few counts support this clone. The chain recombines TRBV28 with TRBJ2-1; D is unclear. Deletions cut 2 bases from V and 3 bases from J, with 2 bases between. Germline assignment: CDR1 MDHEN and CDR2 SYDVKM. This CDR3 contains 12 residues. Here the CDR3 DNA reads TGTGCCAGCAGTTTACGCTACAATGAGCAGTTCTTC. Amino acid sequence: CASSLRYNEQFF.

The V call is TRBV7-2, the J call TRBJ2-1, with 9 bases lining up with TRBD2. Germline values: CDR1 SGHTA, CDR2 FQGNSA. The V segment lost 4 bases and the J segment 4 bases; nucleotides outside the gene matches: 8. This CDR3 spans 16 amino acids. The CDR3 loop reads CASSSVAGAIYNEQFF. The DNA for the CDR3 is TGTGCCAGCAGCTCCGTAGCGGGAGCCATTTACAATGAGCAGTTCTTC. Full variable domain (outside the CDR3, taken from reference TRBV7-2 and TRBJ2-1): GAGVSQSPSNKVTEKGKDVELRCDPISGHTALYWYRQSLGQGLEFLIYFQGNSAPDKSGLPSDRFSAERTGGSVSTLTIQRTQQEDSAVYLCASSSVAGAIYNEQFFGPGTRLTVL.

V and J are TRBV7-6 and TRBJ1-1, with D possibly TRBD1 on 6 matching bases. This CDR3 spans 17 amino acids. V was shortened by 0 bases and J by 2 bases, with 16 bases between the two germline ends. Per the germline V gene, CDR1 is SGHVS and CDR2 is FNYEAQ. The CDR3: CASSLAMGGQSNTEAFF. CDR3 bases: TGTGCCAGCAGCTTAGCAATGGGGGGGCAGTCAAACACTGAAGCTTTCTTT.

The CDR3 region is CASSYENRVSNEQFF. The DNA of the CDR3 is TGTGCCAGCAGTTATGAGAACAGGGTATCCAATGAGCAGTTCTTC. This sequence joins TRBV6-5 and TRBJ2-1, with D possibly matching TRBD1 (6 bases). In germline, CDR1 is MNHEY, CDR2 SVGAGI. The CDR3 consists of 15 residues. Deletions cut 3 bases from V and 6 bases from J, with 15 bases between.

The chain is built from TRBV2 and TRBJ2-7, with D maybe TRBD2 (6 bases). Germline CDR1 SNHLY, CDR2 FYNNEI. This CDR3 has 14 residues. Trimming removed 6 bases from V and 3 bases from J, with 15 bases in between. CDR3 DNA sequence: TGTGCCAGCAGCGGGGACTCAGGATTCTACGAGCAGTACTTC. Residues: CASSGDSGFYEQYF.

This clone was recorded only once. The chain has TRBV11-3 and TRBJ2-1; the match to TRBD2 covers 9 bases. Germline V gene sequence: CDR1 SGHNT, CDR2 YENEEA. CDR3 length: 15 amino acids. With 4 bases clipped from V and 8 bases from J, the junction kept 9 bases outside the gene matches. The CDR3 loop is CASSWGLAGIDEQFF. Here the CDR3 DNA reads TGTGCCAGCAGCTGGGGGCTAGCGGGAATTGATGAGCAGTTCTTC.

As concerns this clone: The sample holds other DNA sequences that translate to the same CDR3. The chain recombines TRBV4-1 with TRBJ2-5; possible D gene TRBD2, 6 bases. Trimming took 0 bases from V and 3 from J, leaving 20 bases between them. This CDR3 is built from 18 residues. CDR1 and CDR2 from the germline V gene are MGHRA and YSYEKL. DNA for the CDR3: TGCGCCAGCAGCCAAGATTCGTGGCAACTAGCTCCTGAAGAGACCCAGTACTTC. Its protein is CASSQDSWQLAPEETQYF.

A note on this clone: Other DNA sequences in this sample translate to the same CDR3. The chain uses TRBV6-6 and TRBJ2-5; D ambiguous. The CDR3 length is 12 residues. The V gene lost 3 bases and the J gene lost 5 bases, with 7 bases spanning the gap. The germline V gene has CDR1 MNHNY and CDR2 SVGAGI (reference sequence). CDR3 bases: TGTGCCAGCAGTTATTCCCGGGAGACCCAGTACTTC. Its protein product is CASSYSRETQYF.

The chain joins TRBV7-7 to TRBJ2-3; TRBD2 matches at 7 bases. The germline gives CDR1 SSHAT, CDR2 FNYEAQ (reference sequence). V trimming: 5 bases; J trimming: 3 bases; junction bases outside the gene matches: 11. The CDR3 sequence is 16 residues long. Written as DNA, the CDR3 is TGTGCCAGCAGCCCCGTCGTCCTAGCGGAGACAGATACGCAGTATTTT. It translates to CASSPVVLAETDTQYF. The full variable domain, with the rest looked up from reference TRBV7-7 and TRBJ2-3, is GAGVSQSPRYKVTKRGQDVTLRCDPISSHATLYWYQQALGQGPEFLTYFNYEAQPDKSGLPSDRFSAERPEGSISTLTIQRTEQRDSAMYRCASSPVVLAETDTQYFGPGTRLTVL.

J is TRBJ2-5 and V is TRBV15; no reliable D call. The last part of the DNA fits TRBJ2-7 better; the J call may be wrong. The CDR3 runs 15 residues. The germline CDR1 and CDR2 sequences are LNHNV and YYDKDF (reference sequence). CDR3 sequence (DNA): TGTGCCACCAGCAGAGATCGTGGTAGCTTCCACGAGCAGTACTTC. This translates into CATSRDRGSFHEQYF.

The chain carries TRBV5-4 and TRBJ2-5, with 16 bases that match TRBD2. V gave up 4 bases and J gave up 1 base; unmatched junction bases: 4. This CDR3 has 17 residues. The germline CDR1 and CDR2 sequences are SGHNT and YYREEE (reference sequence). The DNA of the CDR3 is TGTGCCAGCAGCGGGGGGACTAGCGGGAGGGTCCAAGAGACCCAGTACTTC. Residues: CASSGGTSGRVQETQYF.

The rearrangement links TRBV5-1 to TRBJ1-1; D unresolved. V was shortened by 0 bases and J by 0 bases, with 9 bases between the two germline ends. This CDR3 comprises 15 residues. The germline V gene encodes CDR1 SGHRS and CDR2 YFSETQ. The CDR3 nucleotides read TGCGCCAGCAGCTTGGATATTAATTTGAACACTGAAGCTTTCTTT. As protein: CASSLDINLNTEAFF.

In this sample, this clone turned up a few times. The V and J genes are TRBV25-1 and TRBJ2-1, with TRBD2 matching 9 bases. The germline gives CDR1 MGHDK, CDR2 SYGVNS. The CDR3 length is 16 residues. Trimming cost V 4 bases and J 5 bases; bases outside gene matches: 9. The CDR3 spells CASSALIAGVDNEQFF. Written as DNA, the CDR3 is TGTGCCAGCAGTGCCCTGATAGCGGGAGTAGACAATGAGCAGTTCTTC.

The chain is built from TRBV18 and TRBJ2-3; D gene uncertain. Germline CDR1 is KGHSH and CDR2 is LQKENI. Trimming took 7 bases from V and 4 from J, leaving 15 bases between them. The CDR3 is 14 amino acids. The CDR3 protein is CASLGQGEPDTQYF. DNA for the CDR3: TGTGCCAGCTTAGGGCAAGGAGAGCCAGATACGCAGTATTTT.

The chain couples TRBV18 to TRBJ1-5; D perhaps matches TRBD1 (5 bases). CDR3 length: 13 amino acids. From germline, CDR1 is KGHSH and CDR2 LQKENI. Deletions cut 3 bases from V and 5 bases from J, with 8 bases between. The chain's CDR3 is CASSPGGDQPQHF. The DNA for the CDR3 is TGTGCCAGCTCACCTGGGGGGGATCAGCCCCAGCATTTT.

This clone showed up just a few times. The DNA for the CDR3 is TGTGCCAGCAGTTACTCCGGGACAGGGCCCCACGAGCAGTACTTC. Translating gives CASSYSGTGPHEQYF. This sequence joins TRBV6-6 and TRBJ2-7; TRBD1 aligns across 9 bases. The CDR3 is made up of 15 amino acids. Germline values: CDR1 MNHNY, CDR2 SVGAGI (reference sequence). V lost 0 bases, J lost 5 bases, and 5 bases stayed unmatched.

The chain has TRBV15 and TRBJ2-7; no reliable D call. Germline assignment: CDR1 LNHNV and CDR2 YYDKDF (reference sequence). The CDR3 extends over 12 amino acids. Trimming cost V 0 bases and J 9 bases, with 9 bases left between them. The CDR3 DNA reads as TGTGCCACCAGCAGAGATTACGGTGTGCAGTACTTC. Translation gives CATSRDYGVQYF.

The chain combines TRBV6-5 with TRBJ2-3; no definite D call. The germline V gene has CDR1 MNHEY and CDR2 SVGAGI. The CDR3 consists of 12 residues. Trimming pared 2 bases from V and 5 bases from J, leaving 5 bases between. This CDR3 reads CASSYTRDTQYF. For the CDR3, the DNA is TGTGCCAGCAGTTACACCAGAGATACGCAGTATTTT.

The rearrangement joins TRBV6-5 to TRBJ2-2, with TRBD1 identical over 7 bases. CDR3 size: 14 residues. The germline CDR1 and CDR2 sequences are MNHEY and SVGAGI. The V segment lost 5 bases and the J segment 5 bases; nucleotides outside the gene matches: 5. This CDR3 reads CASSHTGDTGELFF. CDR3 DNA sequence: TGTGCCAGCAGTCACACAGGGGATACCGGGGAGCTGTTTTTT.

V and J are TRBV4-3 and TRBJ2-7, with 12 bases aligning to TRBD2. The CDR3 covers 17 residues. Trimming at V came to 1 base and at J to 0 bases, leaving 4 bases not matched to a gene. In germline, CDR1 is LGHNA, CDR2 YSLEER. The CDR3 region has the DNA TGCGCCAGCAGCCAAGTCGGGACTAGCGGGTCCTCCTACGAGCAGTACTTC. Translating gives CASSQVGTSGSSYEQYF.

The chain employs TRBV19 and TRBJ2-7, with TRBD1 matching 9 bases. Looked up from germline, CDR1 is LNHDA and CDR2 is SQIVND (reference sequence). The CDR3 is 14 residues long. V was pared by 5 bases and J by 6 bases, with 8 bases of the junction left unmatched. The DNA of the CDR3 is TGTGCCAGTAGTGAAACCGGGACAGGGTTCGAGCAGTACTTC. Its translation is CASSETGTGFEQYF.

The chain uses TRBV4-3 and TRBJ2-2; TRBD1 matches 7 bases. The CDR3 is 18 residues long. The ends lost 0 bases at V and 4 bases at J; junction bases unmatched: 11. Germline V gene data show CDR1 as LGHNA and CDR2 as YSLEER. CDR3 sequence reads: CASSQDPRTGASTGELFF. Written as DNA, the CDR3 is TGCGCCAGCAGCCAAGATCCTCGGACAGGAGCTAGCACCGGGGAGCTGTTTTTT.

This rearrangement joins TRBV10-3 to TRBJ2-1; D is possibly TRBD1 or TRBD2 (5 bases each). The CDR3 contains 17 residues. Looked up from germline, CDR1 is ENHRY and CDR2 is SYGVKD. Trimming stripped 6 bases from V and 5 bases from J, with 23 bases between. The CDR3 nucleotides read TGTGCCATCAGGACGACAACGGGGCAGGGTGGGAACAATGAGCAGTTCTTC. This sequence encodes CAIRTTTGQGGNNEQFF.

The V gene is TRBV2, the J gene TRBJ2-3; D perhaps matches TRBD2 (5 bases). The CDR3 is 16 residues long. CDR1 and CDR2 (germline): SNHLY, FYNNEI. V was trimmed by 4 bases and J by 1 base, leaving 15 bases between them. CDR3 sequence: CASSGELLYRTDTQYF. CDR3 nucleotides: TGTGCCAGCAGTGGGGAGCTACTCTATCGCACAGATACGCAGTATTTT. Based on the CDR3 plus reference TRBV2 and TRBJ2-3, the full variable domain is EPEVTQTPSHQVTQMGQEVILRCVPISNHLYFYWYRQILGQKVEFLVSFYNNEISEKSEIFDDQFSVERPDGSNFTLKIRSTKLEDSAMYFCASSGELLYRTDTQYFGPGTRLTVL.

The chain links TRBV18 to TRBJ1-1; D may be TRBD1 (6 bases). The germline V gene encodes CDR1 KGHSH and CDR2 LQKENI. V dropped 0 bases and J dropped 5 bases, with 16 bases sitting between them. CDR3 length equals 16 residues. The CDR3 region has the DNA TGTGCCAGCTCACCACCTCAGGGACGGGGGCGGACTGAAGCTTTCTTT. It specifies CASSPPQGRGRTEAFF.

This chain connects TRBV7-2 to TRBJ2-1; TRBD2 matches at 7 bases. Trimming removed 8 bases from V and 8 bases from J; junction bases left unmatched: 15. Germline V gives CDR1 SGHTA, CDR2 FQGNSA. The CDR3 runs to 15 residues. The CDR3 sequence: CASRPASGPQHEQFF. The CDR3 DNA reads TGTGCCAGCCGACCGGCTAGCGGCCCTCAACATGAGCAGTTCTTC. The whole variable domain, remainder taken from reference TRBV7-2 and TRBJ2-1, is GAGVSQSPSNKVTEKGKDVELRCDPISGHTALYWYRQSLGQGLEFLIYFQGNSAPDKSGLPSDRFSAERTGGSVSTLTIQRTQQEDSAVYLCASRPASGPQHEQFFGPGTRLTVL.

The chain combines TRBV19 with TRBJ2-1, with 10 bases identical to TRBD2. In germline, CDR1 is LNHDA, CDR2 SQIVND (reference sequence). Unmatched junction bases numbered 13, after V lost 4 bases and J lost 7 bases. This CDR3 has 17 residues. This chain's CDR3 is CASSTSTGTSVRNEQFF. Written as DNA, the CDR3 is TGTGCCAGTAGTACCTCAACCGGGACTAGCGTGCGGAATGAGCAGTTCTTC.

The chain combines TRBV5-8 with TRBJ2-7; the match to TRBD2 covers 13 bases. The ends lost 2 bases at V and 2 bases at J; junction bases unmatched: 10. From germline, CDR1 is SGHTS and CDR2 YDEGEE. The CDR3 spans 18 residues. This CDR3 reads CASSLGGTSGVTTYEQYF. Here the CDR3 DNA reads TGTGCCAGCAGCTTAGGGGGGACTAGCGGGGTTACTACCTACGAGCAGTACTTC.

The J gene is TRBJ2-5, the V gene TRBV29-1, with D maybe TRBD2 (6 bases). The CDR3 is 13 residues long. Germline V lookup: CDR1 SQVTM, CDR2 ANQGSEA. V dropped 3 bases and J dropped 4 bases, with 12 bases sitting between them. CDR3 coding DNA: TGCAGCGTTGAGAAGGAGGGACCAGAGACCCAGTACTTC. This gives the protein CSVEKEGPETQYF. Together with reference TRBV29-1 and TRBJ2-5, the CDR3 gives the full variable domain: SAVISQKPSRDICQRGTSLTIQCQVDSQVTMMFWYRQQPGQSLTLIATANQGSEATYESGFVIDKFPISRPNLTFSTLTVSNMSPEDSSIYLCSVEKEGPETQYFGPGTRLLVL.